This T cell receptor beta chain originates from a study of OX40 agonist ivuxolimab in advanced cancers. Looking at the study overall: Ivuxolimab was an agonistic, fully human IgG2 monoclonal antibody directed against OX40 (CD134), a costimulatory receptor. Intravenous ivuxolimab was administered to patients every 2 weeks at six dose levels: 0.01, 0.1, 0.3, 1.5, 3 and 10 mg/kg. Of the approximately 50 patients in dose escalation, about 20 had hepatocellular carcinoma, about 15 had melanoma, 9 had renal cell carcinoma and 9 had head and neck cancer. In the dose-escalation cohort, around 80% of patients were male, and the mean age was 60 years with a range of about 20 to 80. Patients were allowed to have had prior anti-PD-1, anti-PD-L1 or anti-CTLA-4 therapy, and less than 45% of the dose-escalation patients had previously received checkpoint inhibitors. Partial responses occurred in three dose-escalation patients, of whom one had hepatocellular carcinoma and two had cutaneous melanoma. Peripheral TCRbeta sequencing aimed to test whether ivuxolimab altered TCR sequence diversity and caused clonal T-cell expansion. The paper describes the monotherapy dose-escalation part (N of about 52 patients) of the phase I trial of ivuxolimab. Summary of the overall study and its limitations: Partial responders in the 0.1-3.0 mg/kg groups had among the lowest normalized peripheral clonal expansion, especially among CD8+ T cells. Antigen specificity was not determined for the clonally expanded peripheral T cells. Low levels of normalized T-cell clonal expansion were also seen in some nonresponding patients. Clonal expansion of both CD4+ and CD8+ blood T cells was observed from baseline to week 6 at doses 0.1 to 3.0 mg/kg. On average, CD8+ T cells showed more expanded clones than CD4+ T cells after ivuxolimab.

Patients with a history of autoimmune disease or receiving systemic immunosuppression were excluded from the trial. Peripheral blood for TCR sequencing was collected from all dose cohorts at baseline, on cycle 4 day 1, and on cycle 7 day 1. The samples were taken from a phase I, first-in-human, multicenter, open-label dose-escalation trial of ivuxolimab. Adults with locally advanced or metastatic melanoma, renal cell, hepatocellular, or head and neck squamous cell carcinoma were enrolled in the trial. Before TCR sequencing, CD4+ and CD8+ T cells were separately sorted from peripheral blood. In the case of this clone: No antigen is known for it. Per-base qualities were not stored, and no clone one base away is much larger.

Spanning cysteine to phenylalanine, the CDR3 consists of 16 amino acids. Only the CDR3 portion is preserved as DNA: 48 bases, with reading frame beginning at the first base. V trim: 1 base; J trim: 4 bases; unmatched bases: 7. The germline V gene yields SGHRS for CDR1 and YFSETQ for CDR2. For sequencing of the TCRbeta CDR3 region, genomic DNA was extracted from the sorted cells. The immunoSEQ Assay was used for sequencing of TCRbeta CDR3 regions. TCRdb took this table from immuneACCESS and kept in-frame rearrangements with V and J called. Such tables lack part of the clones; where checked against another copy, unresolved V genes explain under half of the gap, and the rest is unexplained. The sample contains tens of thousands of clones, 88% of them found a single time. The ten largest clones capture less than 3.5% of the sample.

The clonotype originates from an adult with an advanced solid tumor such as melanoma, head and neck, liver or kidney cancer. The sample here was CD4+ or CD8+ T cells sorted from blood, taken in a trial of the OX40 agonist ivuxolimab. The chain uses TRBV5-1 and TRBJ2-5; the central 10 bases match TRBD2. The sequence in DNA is TGCGCCAGCAGCTTGCTAGCGGGAGACACGGGAGAGACCCAGTACTTC. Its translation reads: CASSLLAGDTGETQYF.